This entry lists 15 T cell receptor beta chains sequenced from one sample in a study of T cell clonotyping in hematopoietic cell transplantation. Assay: immunoSEQ multiplex PCR; the TCRdb copy retains only in-frame clones and omits some. The repertoire holds more than 65,000 clones, with 94% as singletons. What was sequenced was peripheral blood mononuclear cells. These receptors were collected from a man in his forties or fifties in good health. Some clones in this sample may be carry-over from other donors' samples.

This clone was observed a few times. CDR3 sequence (DNA): TGTGCCAGCAGTGAATTGACCCGGGACACAAACGGGGTTGAGCAGTACTTC. As protein: CASSELTRDTNGVEQYF. The chain links TRBV25-1 to TRBJ2-7, with D possibly TRBD1 on 6 matching bases. Germline CDR1 and CDR2: MGHDK and SYGVNS. Trimming removed 1 base from V and 7 bases from J, with 23 bases in between. The CDR3 is 17 amino acids.

V gene TRBV27 combines with J gene TRBJ1-5; D gene uncertain. CDR1 is MNHEY and CDR2 is SMNVEV in the germline V gene (reference sequence). Trimming stripped 6 bases from V and 3 bases from J, with 15 bases between. The CDR3 is 15 amino acids. The DNA of the CDR3 is TGTGCCAGCAGCCCGGACCTTTGGGCCAATCAGCCCCAGCATTTT. Amino acids: CASSPDLWANQPQHF.

In its sample, this clone was seen once. V usage is TRBV6-5 and J usage is TRBJ2-7; 12 nucleotides line up with TRBD2. With V trimmed by 4 bases and J by 4 bases, 8 bases remained unmatched. CDR1 MNHEY and CDR2 SVGAGI come from the germline V gene. This CDR3 contains 16 residues. The CDR3 region is CASSSRTSGTIYEQYF. The CDR3 nucleotides are TGTGCCAGCAGTTCCCGGACTAGCGGGACTATATACGAGCAGTACTTC.

This rearrangement joins TRBV5-1 to TRBJ2-1; D gene uncertain. The CDR3 is 15 amino acids. Germline CDR1 is SGHRS and CDR2 is YFSETQ. The germline V and J ends were trimmed by 1 base and 0 bases, with 8 bases remaining between them. The CDR3 bases are TGCGCCAGCAGCTTGCTTTGGAGCTCCTACAATGAGCAGTTCTTC. Protein sequence: CASSLLWSSYNEQFF.

The chain employs TRBV6-1 and TRBJ2-3, with 8 bases lining up with TRBD2. The V gene's germline CDR1 is MNHNS and CDR2 SASEGT. The CDR3 is 13 residues long. V was pared by 7 bases and J by 6 bases, with 6 bases of the junction left unmatched. DNA of the CDR3: TGTGCCAGCATTCCAGCGGGAGCCGATACGCAGTATTTT. This codes for CASIPAGADTQYF.

This chain joins TRBV6-1 and TRBJ1-2; 7 positions match TRBD1. From germline, CDR1 is MNHNS and CDR2 SASEGT. This CDR3 region has 11 residues. V dropped 9 bases and J dropped 4; count of bases not matched to a gene: 2. CDR3 in DNA: TGTGCCAGTGGGACAGCCTATGGCTACACCTTC. This gives the protein CASGTAYGYTF.

The chain combines TRBV28 with TRBJ1-5, with D unresolved. The CDR3 is made up of 17 amino acids. Germline V lookup: CDR1 MDHEN, CDR2 SYDVKM. V was cut by 4 bases and J by 2 bases, with 18 bases left in between. CDR3 nucleotide sequence: TGTGCCAGCAGTTCAGGACTACCTGGCTGGGGCAATCAGCCCCAGCATTTT. This translates into CASSSGLPGWGNQPQHF.

The rearrangement joins TRBV5-4 to TRBJ2-7, with 10 positions matching TRBD2. This CDR3 is built from 15 residues. Germline CDR1 and CDR2: SGHNT and YYREEE (reference sequence). The J segment lost 3 bases and the V segment lost 4 bases, leaving 7 bases of the junction unmatched. In nucleotides, the CDR3 is TGTGCCAGCAGCCAGGGACTAGCGAACCTCTACGAGCAGTACTTC. Amino acid sequence: CASSQGLANLYEQYF.

V and J are TRBV7-9 and TRBJ2-3; D is perhaps TRBD2 (7 bases). Germline-derived CDR1 and CDR2 are SEHNR and FQNEAQ (reference sequence). V lost 2 bases to trimming and J lost 3 bases, with 9 bases between them. The CDR3 is made up of 14 amino acids. The CDR3 loop reads CASSLRGATDTQYF. In DNA form, the CDR3 reads TGTGCCAGCAGCTTACGGGGGGCAACAGATACGCAGTATTTT.

In its sample, this clone was seen once. Compared with germline, one end of the junction differs, possibly owing to a read error. V usage is TRBV27 and J usage is TRBJ1-2; D not resolved. There are 13 residues in the CDR3. CDR1 is MNHEY and CDR2 is SMNVEV in the germline V gene (reference sequence). This chain's CDR3 is CASSLSPPYGYTF. The CDR3 nucleotides read TGTGCCAGCAGTCTATCACCCCCCTATGGCTACACCTTC.

CDR3 sequence reads: CASSLIDSMNTEAFF. CDR3 DNA: TGCGCCAGCAGCTTAATCGACAGCATGAACACTGAAGCTTTCTTT. The chain has TRBV5-1 and TRBJ1-1, with a possible D match to TRBD1 (5 bases). The CDR3 has 15 residues. Germline CDR1 and CDR2: SGHRS and YFSETQ. Trimming shortened V by 2 bases and J by 0 bases, and 11 bases separated the two germline ends.

This chain links TRBV29-1 with TRBJ2-5, with TRBD1 identical over 10 bases. Germline V lookup: CDR1 SQVTM, CDR2 ANQGSEA. V was pared by 7 bases and J by 5 bases, with 4 bases of the junction left unmatched. The CDR3 length is 12 residues. CDR3 in DNA: TGCAGCGCTGGACAGGGGGGCGAGACCCAGTACTTC. Protein product: CSAGQGGETQYF.

The rearrangement joins TRBV6-1 to TRBJ1-2; no definite D call. Trimming pared 1 base from V and 8 bases from J, leaving 20 bases between. The CDR3 covers 16 residues. The germline CDR1 and CDR2 sequences are MNHNS and SASEGT. The chain's CDR3 is CASSEGRVPPVGGYTF. The CDR3 DNA reads as TGTGCCAGCAGTGAAGGGAGGGTCCCACCGGTGGGCGGCTACACCTTC.

This chain links TRBV27 with TRBJ2-3; TRBD2 matches at 10 bases. Germline V lookup: CDR1 MNHEY, CDR2 SMNVEV (reference sequence). The CDR3 has 21 amino acids. V lost 3 bases and J lost 4; bases outside the gene matches: 22. The CDR3 protein is CASSFRPTGARAGGQSDTQYF. As DNA, the CDR3 is TGTGCCAGCAGTTTCCGACCTACCGGGGCCAGAGCGGGGGGGCAGTCAGATACGCAGTATTTT.

This sequence joins TRBV5-1 and TRBJ2-7; 12 bases align to TRBD2. Germline V gene lookup returns CDR1 SGHRS and CDR2 YFSETQ. V lost 5 bases and J lost 4; bases outside the gene matches: 4. The CDR3 loop spans 14 amino acids. The CDR3: CASRTSGSSYEQYF. In DNA form, the CDR3 reads TGCGCCAGCAGGACTAGCGGGAGTTCATACGAGCAGTACTTC.